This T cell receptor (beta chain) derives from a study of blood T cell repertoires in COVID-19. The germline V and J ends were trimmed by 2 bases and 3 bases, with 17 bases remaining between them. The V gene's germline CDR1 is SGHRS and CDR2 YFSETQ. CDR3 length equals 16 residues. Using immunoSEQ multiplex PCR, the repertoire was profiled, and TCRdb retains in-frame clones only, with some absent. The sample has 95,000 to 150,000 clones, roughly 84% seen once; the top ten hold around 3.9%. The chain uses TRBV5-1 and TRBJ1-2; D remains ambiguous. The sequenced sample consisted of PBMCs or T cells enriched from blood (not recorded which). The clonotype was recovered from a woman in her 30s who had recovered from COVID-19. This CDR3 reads CASSFNGVPGDYGYTF. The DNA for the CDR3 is TGCGCCAGCAGCTTTAATGGAGTACCCGGCGACTATGGCTACACCTTC.